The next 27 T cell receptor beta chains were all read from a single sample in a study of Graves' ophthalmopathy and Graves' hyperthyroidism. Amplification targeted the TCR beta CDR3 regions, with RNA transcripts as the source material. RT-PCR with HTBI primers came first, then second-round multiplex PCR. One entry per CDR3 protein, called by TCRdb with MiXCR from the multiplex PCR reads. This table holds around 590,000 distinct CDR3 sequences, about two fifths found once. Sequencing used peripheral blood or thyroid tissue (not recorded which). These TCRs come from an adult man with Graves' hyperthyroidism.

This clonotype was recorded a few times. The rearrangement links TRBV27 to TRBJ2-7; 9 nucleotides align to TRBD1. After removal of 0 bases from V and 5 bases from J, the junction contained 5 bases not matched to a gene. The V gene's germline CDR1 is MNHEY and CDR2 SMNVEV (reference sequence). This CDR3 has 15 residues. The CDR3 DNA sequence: TGTGCCAGCAGTTTATCACAGGGGGCTATCCACGAGCAGTACTTC. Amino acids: CASSLSQGAIHEQYF.

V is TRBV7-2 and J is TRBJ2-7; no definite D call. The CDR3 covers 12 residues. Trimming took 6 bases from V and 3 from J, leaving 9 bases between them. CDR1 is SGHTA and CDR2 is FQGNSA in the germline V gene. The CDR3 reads CASSTDNYEQYF. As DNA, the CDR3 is TGTGCCAGCAGTACTGACAACTACGAGCAGTACTTC.

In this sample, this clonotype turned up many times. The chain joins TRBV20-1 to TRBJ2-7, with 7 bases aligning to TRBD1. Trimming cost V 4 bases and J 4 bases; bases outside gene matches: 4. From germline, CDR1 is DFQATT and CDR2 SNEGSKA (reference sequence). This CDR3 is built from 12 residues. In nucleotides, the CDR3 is TGCAGTGCTAAGGGACAGATATACGAGCAGTACTTC. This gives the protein CSAKGQIYEQYF.

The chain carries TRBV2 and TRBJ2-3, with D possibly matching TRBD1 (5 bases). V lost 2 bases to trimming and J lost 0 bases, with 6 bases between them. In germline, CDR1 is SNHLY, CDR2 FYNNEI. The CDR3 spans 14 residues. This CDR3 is CASSEQGSTDTQYF. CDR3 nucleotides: TGTGCCAGCAGTGAACAGGGAAGCACAGATACGCAGTATTTT.

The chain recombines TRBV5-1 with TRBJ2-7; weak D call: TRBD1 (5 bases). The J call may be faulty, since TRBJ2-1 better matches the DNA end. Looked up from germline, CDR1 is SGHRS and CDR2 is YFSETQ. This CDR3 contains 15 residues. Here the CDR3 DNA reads TGCGCCAGCAGCTTGGCCCCAAGGGGAAACAATGAGCAGTTCTTC. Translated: CASSLAPRGNNEQFF.

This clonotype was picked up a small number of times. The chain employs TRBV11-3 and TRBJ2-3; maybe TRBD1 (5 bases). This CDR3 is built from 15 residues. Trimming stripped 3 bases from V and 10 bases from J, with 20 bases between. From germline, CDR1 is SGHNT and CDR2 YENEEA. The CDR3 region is CASSFAQTALSSQYF. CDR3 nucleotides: TGTGCCAGCAGCTTCGCCCAGACAGCCCTCAGCTCGCAGTATTTT.

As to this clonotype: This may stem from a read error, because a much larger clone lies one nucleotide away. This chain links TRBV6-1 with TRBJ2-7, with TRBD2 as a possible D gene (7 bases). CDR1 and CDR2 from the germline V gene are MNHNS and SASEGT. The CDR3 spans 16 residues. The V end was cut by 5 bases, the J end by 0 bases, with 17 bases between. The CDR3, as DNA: TGTGCCAGCAGTCCGACCTGGGGGGGCAGCTCCTACGAGCAGTACTTC. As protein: CASSPTWGGSSYEQYF.

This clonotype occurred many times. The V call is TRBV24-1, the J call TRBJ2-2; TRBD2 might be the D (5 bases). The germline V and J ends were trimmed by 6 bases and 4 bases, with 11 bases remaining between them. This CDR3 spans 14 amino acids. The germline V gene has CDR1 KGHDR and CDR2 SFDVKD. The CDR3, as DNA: TGTGCCACCAGTCGGGGTGTGGGCACCGGGGAGCTGTTTTTT. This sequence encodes CATSRGVGTGELFF.

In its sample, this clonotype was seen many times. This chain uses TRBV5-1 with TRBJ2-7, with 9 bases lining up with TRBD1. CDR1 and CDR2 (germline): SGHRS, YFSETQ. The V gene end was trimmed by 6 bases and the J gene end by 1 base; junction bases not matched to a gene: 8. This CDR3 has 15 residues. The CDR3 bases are TGCGCCAGCAAACTACTAGGGACAGGGTCCTACGAGCAGTACTTC. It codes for CASKLLGTGSYEQYF.

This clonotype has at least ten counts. The CDR3 region has the DNA TGTGCCACCAGTGATGAGGAGGAGGGAGTGGAAAAACTGTTTTTT. Amino acids: CATSDEEEGVEKLFF. The gene calls are TRBV24-1 and TRBJ1-4; D remains ambiguous. Germline CDR1 and CDR2: KGHDR and SFDVKD. The V gene lost 3 bases and the J gene lost 8 bases, with 15 bases spanning the gap. The CDR3 consists of 15 residues.

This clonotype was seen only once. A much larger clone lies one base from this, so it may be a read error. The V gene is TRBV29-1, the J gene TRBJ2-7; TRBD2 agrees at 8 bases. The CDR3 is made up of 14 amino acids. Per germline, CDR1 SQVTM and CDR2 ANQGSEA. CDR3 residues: CSVRRGAGAYEQHF. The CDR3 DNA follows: TGCAGCGTTCGACGGGGAGCGGGAGCCTACGAGCAGCACTTC.

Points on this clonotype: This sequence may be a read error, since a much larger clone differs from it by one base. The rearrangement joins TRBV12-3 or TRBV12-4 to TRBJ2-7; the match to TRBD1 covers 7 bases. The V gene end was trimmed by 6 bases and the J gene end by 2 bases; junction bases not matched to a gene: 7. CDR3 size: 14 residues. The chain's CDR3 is CASSHRGGAYEQYF. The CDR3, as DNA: TGTGCCAGCAGCCACAGGGGTGGAGCCTACGAGCAGTACTTC.

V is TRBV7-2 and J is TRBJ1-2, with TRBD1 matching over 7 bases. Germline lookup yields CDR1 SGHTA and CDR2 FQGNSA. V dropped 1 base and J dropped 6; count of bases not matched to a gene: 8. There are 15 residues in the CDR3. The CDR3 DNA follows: TGTGCCAGCAGCTTAGATGGCAGGGGGGCGCATGGCTACACCTTC. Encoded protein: CASSLDGRGAHGYTF. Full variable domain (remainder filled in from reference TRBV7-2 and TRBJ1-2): GAGVSQSPSNKVTEKGKDVELRCDPISGHTALYWYRQSLGQGLEFLIYFQGNSAPDKSGLPSDRFSAERTGGSVSTLTIQRTQQEDSAVYLCASSLDGRGAHGYTFGSGTRLTVV.

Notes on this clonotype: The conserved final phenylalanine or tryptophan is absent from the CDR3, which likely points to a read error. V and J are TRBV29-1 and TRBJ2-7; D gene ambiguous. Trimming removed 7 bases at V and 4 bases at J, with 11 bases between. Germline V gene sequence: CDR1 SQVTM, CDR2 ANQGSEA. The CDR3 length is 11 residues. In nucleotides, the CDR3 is TGCAGCGCGGCTCAGGTGTACGAGCAGTACCTC. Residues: CSAAQVYEQYL.

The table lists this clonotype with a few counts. Here the CDR3 reads CASRAKRDFNTGELFF. DNA for the CDR3: TGTGCCAGCAGGGCCAAACGGGACTTCAACACCGGGGAGCTGTTTTTT. This sequence joins TRBV2 and TRBJ2-2, with D perhaps matching TRBD2 (6 bases). V dropped 6 bases and J dropped 2 bases, with 16 bases sitting between them. The CDR3 covers 16 residues. Per germline, CDR1 SNHLY and CDR2 FYNNEI.

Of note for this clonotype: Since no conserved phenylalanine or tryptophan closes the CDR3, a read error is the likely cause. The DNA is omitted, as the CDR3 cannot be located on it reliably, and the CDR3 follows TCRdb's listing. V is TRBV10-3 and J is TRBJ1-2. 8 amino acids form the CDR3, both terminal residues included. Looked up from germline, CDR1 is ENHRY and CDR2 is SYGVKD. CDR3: CASSSSGG.

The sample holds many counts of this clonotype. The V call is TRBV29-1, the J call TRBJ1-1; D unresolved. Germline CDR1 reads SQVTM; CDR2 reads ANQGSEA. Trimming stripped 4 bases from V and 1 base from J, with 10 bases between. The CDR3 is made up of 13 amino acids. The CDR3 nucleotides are TGCAGCGTTGCATGGGGATCGAACACTGAAGCTTTCTTT. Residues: CSVAWGSNTEAFF.

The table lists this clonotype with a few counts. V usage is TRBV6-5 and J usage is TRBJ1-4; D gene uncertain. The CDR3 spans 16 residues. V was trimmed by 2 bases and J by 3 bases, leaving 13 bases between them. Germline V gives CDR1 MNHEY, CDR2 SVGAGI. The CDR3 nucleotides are TGTGCCAGCAGTTACACGGTGTTTTCGGCTAATGAAAAACTGTTTTTT. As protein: CASSYTVFSANEKLFF.

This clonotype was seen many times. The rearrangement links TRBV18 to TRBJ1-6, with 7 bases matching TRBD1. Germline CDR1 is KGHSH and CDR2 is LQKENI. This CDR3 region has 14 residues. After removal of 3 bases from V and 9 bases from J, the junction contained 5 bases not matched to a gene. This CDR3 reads CASSPTGFGSPLHF. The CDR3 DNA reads TGTGCCAGCTCACCGACAGGGTTTGGTTCACCCCTCCACTTT.

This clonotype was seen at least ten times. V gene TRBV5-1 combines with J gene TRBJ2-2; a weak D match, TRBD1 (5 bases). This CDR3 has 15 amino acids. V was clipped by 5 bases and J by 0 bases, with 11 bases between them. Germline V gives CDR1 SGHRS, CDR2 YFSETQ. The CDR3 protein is CASRTVQANTGELFF. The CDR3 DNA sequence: TGCGCCAGCAGGACAGTCCAAGCGAACACCGGGGAGCTGTTTTTT.

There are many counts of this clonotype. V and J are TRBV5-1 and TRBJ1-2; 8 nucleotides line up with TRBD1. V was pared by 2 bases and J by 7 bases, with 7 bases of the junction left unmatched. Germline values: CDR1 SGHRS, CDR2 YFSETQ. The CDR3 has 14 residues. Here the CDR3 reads CASSLLLGQGGYTF. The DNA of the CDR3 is TGCGCCAGCAGCTTACTTCTTGGACAGGGTGGCTACACCTTC.

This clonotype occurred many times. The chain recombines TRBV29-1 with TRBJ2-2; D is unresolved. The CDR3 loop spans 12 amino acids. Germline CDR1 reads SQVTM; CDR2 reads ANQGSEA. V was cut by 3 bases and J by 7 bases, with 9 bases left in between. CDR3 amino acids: CSVENGYGELFF. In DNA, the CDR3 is TGCAGCGTTGAGAACGGCTACGGGGAGCTGTTTTTT.

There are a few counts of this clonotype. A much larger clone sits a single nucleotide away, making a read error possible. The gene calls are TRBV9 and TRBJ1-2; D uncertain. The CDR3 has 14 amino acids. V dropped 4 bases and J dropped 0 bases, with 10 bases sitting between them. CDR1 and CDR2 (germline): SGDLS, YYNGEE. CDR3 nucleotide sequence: TGTGCCAGCAGCAAACGGGCAACTAACTATGGCTACACCTTC. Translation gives CASSKRATNYGYTF.

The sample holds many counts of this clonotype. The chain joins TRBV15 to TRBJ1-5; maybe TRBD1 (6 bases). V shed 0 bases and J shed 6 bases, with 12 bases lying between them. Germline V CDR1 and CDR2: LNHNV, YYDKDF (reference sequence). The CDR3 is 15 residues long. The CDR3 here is CATSRDRPGAQPQHF. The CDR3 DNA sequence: TGTGCCACCAGCAGAGATCGGCCAGGGGCTCAGCCCCAGCATTTT.

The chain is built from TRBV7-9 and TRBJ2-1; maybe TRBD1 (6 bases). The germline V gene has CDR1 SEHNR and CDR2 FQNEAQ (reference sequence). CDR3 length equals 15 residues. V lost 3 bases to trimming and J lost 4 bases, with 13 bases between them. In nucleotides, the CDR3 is TGTGCCAGCAGCTTCCGACAGGTGGGGTACAATGAGCAGTTCTTC. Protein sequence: CASSFRQVGYNEQFF.

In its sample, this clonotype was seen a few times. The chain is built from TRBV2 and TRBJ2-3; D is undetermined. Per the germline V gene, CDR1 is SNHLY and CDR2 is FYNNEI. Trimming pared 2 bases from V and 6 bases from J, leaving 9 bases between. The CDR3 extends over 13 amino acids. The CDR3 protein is CASSERVPDTQYF. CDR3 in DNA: TGTGCCAGCAGTGAACGGGTCCCGGATACGCAGTATTTT.

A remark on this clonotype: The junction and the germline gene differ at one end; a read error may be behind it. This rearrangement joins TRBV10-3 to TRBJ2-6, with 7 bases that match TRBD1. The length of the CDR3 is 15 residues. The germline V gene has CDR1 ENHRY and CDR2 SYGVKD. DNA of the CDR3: TGTGCCAGCAGTGAAAGGGCAGGGGGAGCCAACGTCCTGACTTTC. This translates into CASSERAGGANVLTF.